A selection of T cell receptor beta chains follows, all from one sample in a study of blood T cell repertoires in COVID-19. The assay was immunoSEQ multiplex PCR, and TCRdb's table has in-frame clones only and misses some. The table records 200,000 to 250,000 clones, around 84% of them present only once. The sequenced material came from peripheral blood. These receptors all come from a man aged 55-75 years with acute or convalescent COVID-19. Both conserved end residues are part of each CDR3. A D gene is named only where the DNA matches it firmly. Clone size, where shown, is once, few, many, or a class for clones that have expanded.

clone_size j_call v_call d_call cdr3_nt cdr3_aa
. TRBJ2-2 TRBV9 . TGTGCCAGCAGCGTATCGGAGGTTTTGAACACCGGGGAGCTGTTTTTT CASSVSEVLNTGELFF
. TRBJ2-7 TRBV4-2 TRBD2 TGTGCCAGCAGTGTAACTAGCGGGGGGGAGTACGAGCAGTACTTC CASSVTSGGEYEQYF
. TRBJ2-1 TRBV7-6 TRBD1 TGTGCCAGCAGCTCAGAGGACAGGGGTGGGGATGAGCAGTTCTTC CASSSEDRGGDEQFF
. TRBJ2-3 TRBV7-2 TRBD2 TGTGCCAGCAGCTTAGCTAGCGGGGGGATCACAGATACGCAGTATTTT CASSLASGGITDTQYF
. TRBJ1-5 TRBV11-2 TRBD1 TGTGCCAGCAAGGGGACAGGGAGCCAGCCCCAGCATTTT CASKGTGSQPQHF
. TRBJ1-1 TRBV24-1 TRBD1 TGTGCCACCAGTGCCCCCGGGACAGGGGGAGTAAACACTGAAGCTTTCTTT CATSAPGTGGVNTEAFF
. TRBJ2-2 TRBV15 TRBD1 TGTGCCACCAGCAGTAGGACAGGGAACACCGGGGAGCTGTTTTTT CATSSRTGNTGELFF
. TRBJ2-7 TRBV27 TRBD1 TGTGCCAGCAGTTCAGCCGGGACAGGGGGATACGAGCAGTACTTC CASSSAGTGGYEQYF
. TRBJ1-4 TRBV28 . TGTGCCAGTGGGCTCCAGGATGAAAAACTGTTTTTT CASGLQDEKLFF
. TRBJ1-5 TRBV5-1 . TGCGCCAGCAGCCGGACAATTCATCAGCCCCAGCATTTT CASSRTIHQPQHF
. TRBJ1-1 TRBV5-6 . TGTGCCAGCAGCTTGCGGGGGGGCACTGAAGCTTTCTTT CASSLRGGTEAFF
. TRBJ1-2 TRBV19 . TGTGCCAGTAGTATAGAGGCGGGGGCGCGAGGCTACACCTTC CASSIEAGARGYTF
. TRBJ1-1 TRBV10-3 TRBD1 TGTGCCATCAGTGAGTCGACTCGGGGCAGGGGGCGGCGGAACACTGAAGCTTTCTTT CAISESTRGRGRRNTEAFF
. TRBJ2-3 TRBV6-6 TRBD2 TGTGCCAGCAGTCACCCCGGGACTACCCTAGTTGCAGATACGCAGTATTTT CASSHPGTTLVADTQYF
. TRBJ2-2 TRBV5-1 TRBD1 TGCGCCAGTCGACAGGGAAGTGTAGCCGGGGAGCTGTTTTTT CASRQGSVAGELFF
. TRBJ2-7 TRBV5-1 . TGCGCCAGCAGCTTAGGGGCAGAACCTTTCTACGAGCAGTACTTC CASSLGAEPFYEQYF
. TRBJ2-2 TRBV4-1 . TGCGCCAGCAGCCAAGGTGGCAGGGTGCCCGGGGAGCTGTTTTTT CASSQGGRVPGELFF
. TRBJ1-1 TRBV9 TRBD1 TGTGCCAGCCCCCAGGGGGCCACTGAAGCTTTCTTT CASPQGATEAFF
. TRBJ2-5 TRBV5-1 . TGCGCCAGCAGCTTGGCGACCAGGGTCAGAGGAGAGACCCAGTACTTC CASSLATRVRGETQYF
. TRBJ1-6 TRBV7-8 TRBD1 TGTGCCAGCAGGGATGGACAGGGGGCGTCGAGCTCCTATAATTCACCCCTCCACTTT CASRDGQGASSSYNSPLHF
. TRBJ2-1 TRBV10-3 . TGTGCCATCGAGAGGGGGAATGGGTACAATGAGCAGTTCTTC CAIERGNGYNEQFF
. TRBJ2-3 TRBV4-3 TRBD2 TGCGCCAGCAGCCAAAACGCCCTAGCGGGGGCCACAGATACGCAGTATTTT CASSQNALAGATDTQYF
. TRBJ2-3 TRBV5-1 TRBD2 TGCGCCAGCAGCTTGGGGGCGGGGGGGCCAGCAGATACGCAGTATTTT CASSLGAGGPADTQYF
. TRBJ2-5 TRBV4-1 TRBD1 TGCGCCAGCAGCCAACTACAAGGGGGCAGGGAGACCCAGTACTTC CASSQLQGGRETQYF
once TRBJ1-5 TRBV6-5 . TGTGCCAGCGGACAGCTCAATCAGCCCCAGCATTTT CASGQLNQPQHF
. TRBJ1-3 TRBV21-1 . TGTGCCAGCAGCTCGTCCCCGTACACCCCTGGAAACACCATATATTTT CASSSSPYTPGNTIYF
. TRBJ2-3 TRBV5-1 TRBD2 TGCGCCAGCAGCTCCCCGGGACTAGCGGGGGTAACGCAGTATTTT CASSSPGLAGVTQYF
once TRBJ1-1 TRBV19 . TGTGCCAGTAGTCCCAGGGGTTTAAACACTGAAGCTTTCTTT CASSPRGLNTEAFF
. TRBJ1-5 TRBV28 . TGTGCCAGCAGTTTGGGAGGGGCCGGGAGGGTTCAGCCCCAGCATTTT CASSLGGAGRVQPQHF
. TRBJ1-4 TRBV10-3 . TGTGCCATCGAGAGGGAGAAGGGAGAAAAACTGTTTTTT CAIEREKGEKLFF
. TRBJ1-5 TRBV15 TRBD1 TGTGCCACCGGAGGGGACAGGGGACAGAATCAGCCCCAGCATTTT CATGGDRGQNQPQHF
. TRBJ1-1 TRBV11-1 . TGTGCCAGCAGCCCCAACAGGGTAAGGACTGAAGCTTTCTTT CASSPNRVRTEAFF
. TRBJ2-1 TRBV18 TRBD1 TGTGCCAGCTCACCGAAGACAGGGGACGGATCCTACAATGAGCAGTTCTTC CASSPKTGDGSYNEQFF
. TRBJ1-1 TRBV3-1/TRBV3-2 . TGTGCCAGCAGCCGGCGGGGGAACACTGAAGCTTTCTTT CASSRRGNTEAFF
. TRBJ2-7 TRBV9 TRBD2 TGTGCCAGCACCCGGGGGGGGGAAACCTACGAGCAGTACTTC CASTRGGETYEQYF
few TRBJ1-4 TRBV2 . TGTGCCAGCAGCCACCCAGGGGAGAATGAAAAACTGTTTTTT CASSHPGENEKLFF
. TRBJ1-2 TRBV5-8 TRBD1 TGTGCCAGCAGCCAAGGGGGCAGGGGGGACGGGGGCTACACCTTC CASSQGGRGDGGYTF
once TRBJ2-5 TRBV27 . TGTGCCAGCAGTCCGCTGGGCAGGGGAGAGACCCAGTACTTC CASSPLGRGETQYF
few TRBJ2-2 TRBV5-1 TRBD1 TGCGCCAGCAGCTTCCTACAGGGGGCAGGAACCGGGGAGCTGTTTTTT CASSFLQGAGTGELFF
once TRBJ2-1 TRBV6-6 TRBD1 TGTGCCAGCAGTCCATCGGACAGGGGCCCTTTCTACAATGAGCAGTTCTTC CASSPSDRGPFYNEQFF
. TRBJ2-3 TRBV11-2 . TGTGCCAGCAGCTTCACGGGACAAAGAACAGATACGCAGTATTTT CASSFTGQRTDTQYF
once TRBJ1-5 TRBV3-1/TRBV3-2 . TGTGCCAGCGGGGGCTATAGCAATCAGCCCCAGCATTTT CASGGYSNQPQHF
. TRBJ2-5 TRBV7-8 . TGTGCCAGCAGCCCCGTAACCCGGGGGGCTACTCAAGAGACCCAGTACTTC CASSPVTRGATQETQYF
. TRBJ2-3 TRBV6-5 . TGTGCCAGCAGTTACTTTGCGGGAACCGATACGCAGTATTTT CASSYFAGTDTQYF
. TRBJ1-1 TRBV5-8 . TGTGCCAGCAGGCAACAGGGCTCTGAAGCTTTCTTT CASRQQGSEAFF
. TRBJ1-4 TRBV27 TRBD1 TGTGCCAGCAGTATACGGTCAGGGGGAACGGGGAAACTGTTTTTT CASSIRSGGTGKLFF
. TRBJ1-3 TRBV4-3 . TGCGCCAGCAGCCAACGGGGTGGGGGGAGCTCTGGAAACACCATATATTTT CASSQRGGGSSGNTIYF
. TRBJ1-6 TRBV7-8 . TGTGCCAGCAGCTTAGCGCGGGGCAGGGCTTCACCCCTCCACTTT CASSLARGRASPLHF
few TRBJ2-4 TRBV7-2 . TGTGCCAGCAGTACAGGGACCACCAAGATTCAGTACTTC CASSTGTTKIQYF
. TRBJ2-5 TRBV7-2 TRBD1 TGTGCCAGCAGCTTAGACGGCAGGGGGCGGGAGACCCAGTACTTC CASSLDGRGRETQYF